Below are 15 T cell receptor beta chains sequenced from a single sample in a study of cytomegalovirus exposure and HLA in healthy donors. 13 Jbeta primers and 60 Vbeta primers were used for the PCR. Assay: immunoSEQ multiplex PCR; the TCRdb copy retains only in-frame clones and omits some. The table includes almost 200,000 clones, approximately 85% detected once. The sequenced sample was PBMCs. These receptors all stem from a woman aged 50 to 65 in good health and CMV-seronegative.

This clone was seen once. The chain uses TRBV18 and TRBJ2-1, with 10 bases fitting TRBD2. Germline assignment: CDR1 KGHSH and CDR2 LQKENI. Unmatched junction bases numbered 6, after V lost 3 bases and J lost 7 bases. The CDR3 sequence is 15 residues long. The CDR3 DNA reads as TGTGCCAGCTCACCCCAAGCGGGAGGGTTGAATGAGCAGTTCTTC. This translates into CASSPQAGGLNEQFF.

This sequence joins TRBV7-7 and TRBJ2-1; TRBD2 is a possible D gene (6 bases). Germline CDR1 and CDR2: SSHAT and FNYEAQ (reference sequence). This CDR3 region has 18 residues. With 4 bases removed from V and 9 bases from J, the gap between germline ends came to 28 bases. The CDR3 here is CASSSLSLAASSEVEQFF. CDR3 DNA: TGTGCCAGCAGCTCCCTATCACTAGCCGCATCTTCCGAGGTTGAGCAGTTCTTC.

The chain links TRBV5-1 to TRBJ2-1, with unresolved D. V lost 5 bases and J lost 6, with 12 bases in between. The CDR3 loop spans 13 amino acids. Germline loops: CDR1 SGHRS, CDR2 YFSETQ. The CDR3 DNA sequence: TGCGCCAGCAGTGACACAGAGTTCAATGAGCAGTTCTTC. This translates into CASSDTEFNEQFF.

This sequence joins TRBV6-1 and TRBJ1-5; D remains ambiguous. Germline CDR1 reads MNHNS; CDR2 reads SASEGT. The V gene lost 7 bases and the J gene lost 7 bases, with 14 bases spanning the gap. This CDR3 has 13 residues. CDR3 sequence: CASTPVGGQPQHF. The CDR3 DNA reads TGTGCCAGCACCCCGGTGGGAGGACAGCCCCAGCATTTT.

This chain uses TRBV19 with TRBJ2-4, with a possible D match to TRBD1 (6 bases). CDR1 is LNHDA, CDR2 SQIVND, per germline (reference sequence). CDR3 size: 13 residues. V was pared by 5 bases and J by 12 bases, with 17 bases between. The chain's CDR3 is CASSFISGQNQYF. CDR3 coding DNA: TGTGCCAGTAGTTTCATATCGGGACAAAATCAGTACTTC.

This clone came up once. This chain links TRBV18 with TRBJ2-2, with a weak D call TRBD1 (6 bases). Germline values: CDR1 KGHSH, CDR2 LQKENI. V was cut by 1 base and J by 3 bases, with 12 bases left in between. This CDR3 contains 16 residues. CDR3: CASSPLTGQDTGELFF. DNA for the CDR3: TGTGCCAGCTCACCACTTACAGGGCAGGACACCGGGGAGCTGTTTTTT.

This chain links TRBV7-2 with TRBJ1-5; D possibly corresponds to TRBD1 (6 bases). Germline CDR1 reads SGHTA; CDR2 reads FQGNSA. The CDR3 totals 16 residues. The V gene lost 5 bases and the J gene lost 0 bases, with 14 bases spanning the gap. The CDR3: CASSPQTGYSNQPQHF. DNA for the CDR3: TGTGCCAGCAGCCCCCAGACAGGCTATAGCAATCAGCCCCAGCATTTT.

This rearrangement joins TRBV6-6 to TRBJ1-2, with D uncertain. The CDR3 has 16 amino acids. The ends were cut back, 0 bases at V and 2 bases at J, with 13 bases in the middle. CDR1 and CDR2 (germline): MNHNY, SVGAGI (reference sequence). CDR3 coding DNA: TGTGCCAGCAGTTACTCGAAAAGGGAGCCGAACTATGGCTACACCTTC. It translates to CASSYSKREPNYGYTF.

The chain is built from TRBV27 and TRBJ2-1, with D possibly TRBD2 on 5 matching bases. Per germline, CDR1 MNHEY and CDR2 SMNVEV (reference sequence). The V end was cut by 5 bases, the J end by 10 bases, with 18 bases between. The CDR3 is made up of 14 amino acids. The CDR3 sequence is CASSPSDSPGEQFF. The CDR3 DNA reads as TGTGCCAGCAGTCCATCGGACTCGCCTGGGGAGCAGTTCTTC.

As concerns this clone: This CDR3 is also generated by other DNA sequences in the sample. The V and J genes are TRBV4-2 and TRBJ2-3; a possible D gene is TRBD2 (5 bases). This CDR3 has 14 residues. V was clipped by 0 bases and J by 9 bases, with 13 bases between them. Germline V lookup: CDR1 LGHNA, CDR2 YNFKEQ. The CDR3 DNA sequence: TGTGCCAGCAGCCAAGAAGCTGCTAGCAGAACGCAGTATTTT. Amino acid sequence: CASSQEAASRTQYF.

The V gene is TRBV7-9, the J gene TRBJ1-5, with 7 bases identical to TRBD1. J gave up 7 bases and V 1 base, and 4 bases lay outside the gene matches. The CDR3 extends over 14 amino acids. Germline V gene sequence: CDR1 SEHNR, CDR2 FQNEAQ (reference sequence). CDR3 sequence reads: CASSLGGGTQPQHF. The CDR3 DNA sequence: TGTGCCAGCAGCTTAGGAGGGGGCACCCAGCCCCAGCATTTT.

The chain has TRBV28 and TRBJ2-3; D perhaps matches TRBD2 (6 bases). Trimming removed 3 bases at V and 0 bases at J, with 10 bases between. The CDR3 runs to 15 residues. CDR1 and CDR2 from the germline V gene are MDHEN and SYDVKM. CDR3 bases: TGTGCCAGCAGTTTCGGAAGCGGGAGCACAGATACGCAGTATTTT. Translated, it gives CASSFGSGSTDTQYF.

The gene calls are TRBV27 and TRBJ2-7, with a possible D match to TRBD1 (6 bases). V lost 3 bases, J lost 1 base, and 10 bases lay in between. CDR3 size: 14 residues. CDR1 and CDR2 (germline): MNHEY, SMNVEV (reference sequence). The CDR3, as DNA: TGTGCCAGCAGTTTGACGAGGGGGTCCTACGAGCAGTACTTC. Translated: CASSLTRGSYEQYF.

The CDR3 is CASSAGGPGTSQETQYF. CDR3 sequence (DNA): TGCGCCAGCAGCGCCGGGGGGCCAGGGACATCCCAAGAGACCCAGTACTTC. This chain connects TRBV5-1 to TRBJ2-5; TRBD2 is a possible D gene (7 bases). The CDR3 length is 17 residues. Deletions cut 4 bases from V and 1 base from J, with 20 bases between. Germline CDR1 is SGHRS and CDR2 is YFSETQ.

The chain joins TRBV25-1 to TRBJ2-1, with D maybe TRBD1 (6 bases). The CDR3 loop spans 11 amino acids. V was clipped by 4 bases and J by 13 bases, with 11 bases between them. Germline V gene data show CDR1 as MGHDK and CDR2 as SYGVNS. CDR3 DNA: TGTGCCAGCAGTGGAAGGACAGCCCAGTTCTTC. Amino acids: CASSGRTAQFF.